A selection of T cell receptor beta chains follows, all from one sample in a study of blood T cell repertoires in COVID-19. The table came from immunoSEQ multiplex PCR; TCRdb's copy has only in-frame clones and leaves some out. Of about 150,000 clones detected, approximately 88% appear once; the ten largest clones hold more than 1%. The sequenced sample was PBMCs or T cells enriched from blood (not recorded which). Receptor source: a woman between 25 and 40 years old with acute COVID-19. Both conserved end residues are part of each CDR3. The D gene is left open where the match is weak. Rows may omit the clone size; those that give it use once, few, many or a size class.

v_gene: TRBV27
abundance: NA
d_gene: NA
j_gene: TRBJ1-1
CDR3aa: CASSLWGRDTEAFF
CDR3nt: TGTGCCAGCAGTTTATGGGGGAGGGACACTGAAGCTTTCTTT

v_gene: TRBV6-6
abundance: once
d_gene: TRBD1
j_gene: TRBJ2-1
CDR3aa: CASSWDSYNEQFF
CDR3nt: TGTGCCAGCAGTTGGGACAGTTACAATGAGCAGTTCTTC

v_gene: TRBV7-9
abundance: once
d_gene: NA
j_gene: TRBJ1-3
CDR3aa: CASSPFRGSYSGNTIYF
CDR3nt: TGTGCCAGCAGCCCCTTTCGGGGTTCCTATTCTGGAAACACCATATATTTT

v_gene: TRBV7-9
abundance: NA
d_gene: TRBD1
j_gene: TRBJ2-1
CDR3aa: CASSSGQTVYNEQFF
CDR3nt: TGTGCCAGCAGCTCGGGACAGACCGTCTACAATGAGCAGTTCTTC

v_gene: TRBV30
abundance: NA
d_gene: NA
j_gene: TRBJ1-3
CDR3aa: CACRTTGNTIYF
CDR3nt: TGTGCCTGTAGGACAACCGGAAACACCATATATTTT

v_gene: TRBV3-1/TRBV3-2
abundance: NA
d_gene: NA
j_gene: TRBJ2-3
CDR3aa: CASSQDGASADTQYF
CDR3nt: TGTGCCAGCAGCCAAGATGGGGCTTCCGCTGATACGCAGTATTTT

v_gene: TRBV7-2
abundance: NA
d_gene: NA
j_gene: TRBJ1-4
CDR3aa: CASSLVGRVEEKLFF
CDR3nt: TGTGCCAGCAGCTTAGTGGGCAGGGTAGAGGAAAAACTGTTTTTT

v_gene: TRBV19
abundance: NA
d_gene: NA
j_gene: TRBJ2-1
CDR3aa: CASSPGIFYNEQFF
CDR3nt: TGTGCCAGTAGCCCCGGGATTTTCTACAATGAGCAGTTCTTC

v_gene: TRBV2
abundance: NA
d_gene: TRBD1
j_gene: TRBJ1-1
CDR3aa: CASEEQGDTEAFF
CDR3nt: TGTGCCAGCGAGGAACAGGGGGACACTGAAGCTTTCTTT

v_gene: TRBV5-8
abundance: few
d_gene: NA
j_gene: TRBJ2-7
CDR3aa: CASRRGYFDEQYF
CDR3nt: TGTGCCAGCCGTAGGGGATATTTCGACGAGCAGTACTTC

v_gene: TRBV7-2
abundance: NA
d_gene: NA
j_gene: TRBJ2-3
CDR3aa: CASSPRPSSTDTQYF
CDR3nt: TGTGCCAGCAGCCCCCGCCCCAGTAGCACAGATACGCAGTATTTT

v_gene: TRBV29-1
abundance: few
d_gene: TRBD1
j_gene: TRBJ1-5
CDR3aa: CSVSLTGRNQPQHF
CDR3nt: TGCAGCGTCTCCTTGACAGGGAGGAATCAGCCCCAGCATTTT

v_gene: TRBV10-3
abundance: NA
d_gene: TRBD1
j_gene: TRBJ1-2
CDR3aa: CASGQGEYYGYTF
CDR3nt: TGTGCCTCGGGACAGGGAGAATACTATGGCTACACCTTC

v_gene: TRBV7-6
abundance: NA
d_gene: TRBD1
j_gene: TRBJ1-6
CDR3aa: CASSLEDRGGSPLHF
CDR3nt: TGTGCCAGCAGCTTAGAAGACAGGGGGGGCTCACCCCTCCACTTT

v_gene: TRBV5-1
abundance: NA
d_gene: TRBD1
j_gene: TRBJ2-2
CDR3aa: CASSYHRDRVSGELFF
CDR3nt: TGCGCCAGCAGCTATCACCGGGACAGGGTGTCCGGGGAGCTGTTTTTT

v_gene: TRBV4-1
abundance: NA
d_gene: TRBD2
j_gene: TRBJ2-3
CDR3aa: CASSPLGLAGGPSTDTQYF
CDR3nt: TGCGCCAGCAGCCCCCTGGGACTAGCGGGCGGCCCTAGCACAGATACGCAGTATTTT

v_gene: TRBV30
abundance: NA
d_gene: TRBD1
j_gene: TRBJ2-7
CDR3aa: CAWSTQGAYEQYF
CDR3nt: TGTGCCTGGAGTACTCAGGGGGCCTACGAGCAGTACTTC

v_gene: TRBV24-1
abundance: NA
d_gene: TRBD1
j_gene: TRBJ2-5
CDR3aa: CATSPTGSWETQYF
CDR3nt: TGTGCCACCAGCCCGACAGGGTCGTGGGAGACCCAGTACTTC

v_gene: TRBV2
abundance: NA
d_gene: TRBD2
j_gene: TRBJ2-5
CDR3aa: CASSEVAGGLAQYF
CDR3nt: TGTGCCAGCAGTGAAGTTGCGGGAGGTTTGGCCCAGTACTTC

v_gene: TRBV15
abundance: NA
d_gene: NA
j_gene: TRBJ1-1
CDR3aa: CATSRDRQADTEAFF
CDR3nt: TGTGCCACCAGCAGAGACCGACAGGCAGACACTGAAGCTTTCTTT

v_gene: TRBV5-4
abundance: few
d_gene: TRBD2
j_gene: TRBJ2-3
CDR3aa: CASSLKLAGDADTQYF
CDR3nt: TGTGCCAGCAGCCTGAAACTAGCGGGAGATGCAGATACGCAGTATTTT

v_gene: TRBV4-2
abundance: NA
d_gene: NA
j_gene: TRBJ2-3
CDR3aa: CASSEEVGTDTQYF
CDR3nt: TGTGCCAGCAGCGAGGAGGTGGGCACAGATACGCAGTATTTT

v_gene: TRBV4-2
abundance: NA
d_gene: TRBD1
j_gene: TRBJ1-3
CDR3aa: CASSRDTGGSGNTIYF
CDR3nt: TGTGCCAGCAGCCGAGACACAGGGGGCTCTGGAAACACCATATATTTT

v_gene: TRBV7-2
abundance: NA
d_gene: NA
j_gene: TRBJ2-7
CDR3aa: CASSLPGPYEQYF
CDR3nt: TGTGCCAGCAGCTTACCAGGCCCTTACGAGCAGTACTTC

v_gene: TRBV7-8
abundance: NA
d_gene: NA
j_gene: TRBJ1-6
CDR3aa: CASSFSGDSPLHF
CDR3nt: TGTGCCAGCAGCTTTTCAGGGGATTCACCCCTCCACTTT

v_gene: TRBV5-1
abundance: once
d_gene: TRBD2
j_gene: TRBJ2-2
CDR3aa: CASSLAGVGGELFF
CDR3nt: TGCGCCAGCAGCCTAGCGGGAGTTGGCGGGGAGCTGTTTTTT

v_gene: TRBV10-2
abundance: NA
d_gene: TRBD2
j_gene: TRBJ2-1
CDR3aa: CASSRLAGVVSEQFF
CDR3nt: TGCGCCAGCAGTAGACTAGCGGGAGTAGTGAGTGAGCAGTTCTTC

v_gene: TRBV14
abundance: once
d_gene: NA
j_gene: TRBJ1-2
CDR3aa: CASSQISERGYGYTF
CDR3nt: TGTGCCAGCAGCCAAATTTCAGAACGGGGCTATGGCTACACCTTC

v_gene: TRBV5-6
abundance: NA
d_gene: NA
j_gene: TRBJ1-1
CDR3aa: CASSLMGQVDPLF
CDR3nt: TGTGCCAGCAGCTTGATGGGTCAGGTAGATCCCCTCTTT

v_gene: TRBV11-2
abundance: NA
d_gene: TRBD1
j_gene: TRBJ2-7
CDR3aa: CASSLGGTGSLVEQYF
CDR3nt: TGTGCCAGCAGCTTAGGTGGGACAGGGTCGTTGGTCGAGCAGTACTTC

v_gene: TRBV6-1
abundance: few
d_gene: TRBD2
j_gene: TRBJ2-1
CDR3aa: CASSGLPSGPYNEQFF
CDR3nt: TGTGCCAGCAGTGGCTTGCCTAGCGGCCCCTACAATGAGCAGTTCTTC

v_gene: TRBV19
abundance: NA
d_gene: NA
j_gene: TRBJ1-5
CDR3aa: CASSIYPIKTYSNQPQHF
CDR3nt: TGTGCCAGTAGTATATATCCTATTAAGACATATAGCAATCAGCCCCAGCATTTT

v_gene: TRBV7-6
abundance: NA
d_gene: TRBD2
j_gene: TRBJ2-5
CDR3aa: CASSLEWGGQETQYF
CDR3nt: TGTGCCAGCAGCTTAGAATGGGGGGGGCAAGAGACCCAGTACTTC

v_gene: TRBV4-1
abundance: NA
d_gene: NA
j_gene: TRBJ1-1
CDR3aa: CASSQGSAGRPEAFF
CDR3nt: TGCGCCAGCAGCCAAGGATCTGCAGGGAGGCCTGAAGCTTTCTTT

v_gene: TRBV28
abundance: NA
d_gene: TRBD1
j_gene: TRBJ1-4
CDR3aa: CASSSQTDRGRRGGEKLFF
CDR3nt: TGTGCCAGCAGTTCCCAAACCGACAGGGGGCGACGAGGTGGTGAAAAACTGTTTTTT

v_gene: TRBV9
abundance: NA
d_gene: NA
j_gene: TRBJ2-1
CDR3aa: CASSVYSLYNEQFF
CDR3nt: TGTGCCAGCAGCGTATACTCCCTCTACAATGAGCAGTTCTTC

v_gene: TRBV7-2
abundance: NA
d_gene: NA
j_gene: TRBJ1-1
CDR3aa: CASSKRVNTEAFF
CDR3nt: TGTGCCAGCAGCAAGCGAGTAAACACTGAAGCTTTCTTT

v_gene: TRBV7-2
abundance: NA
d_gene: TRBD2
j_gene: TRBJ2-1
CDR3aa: CASSLIGAGGTYNEQFF
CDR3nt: TGTGCCAGCAGCTTAATAGGCGCGGGAGGAACCTACAATGAGCAGTTCTTC

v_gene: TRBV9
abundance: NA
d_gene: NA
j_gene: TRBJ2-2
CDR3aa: CASSVAVRSEGAGELFF
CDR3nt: TGTGCCAGCAGCGTAGCAGTTCGGTCGGAAGGGGCCGGGGAGCTGTTTTTT

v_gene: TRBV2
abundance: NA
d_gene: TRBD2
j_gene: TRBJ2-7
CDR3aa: CASSAGTGRLAGSYEQYF
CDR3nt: TGTGCCAGCAGCGCCGGGACAGGGCGACTAGCGGGGTCCTACGAGCAGTACTTC

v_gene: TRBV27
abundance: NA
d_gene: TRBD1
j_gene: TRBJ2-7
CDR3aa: CASSPGTAPFSYEQYF
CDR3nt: TGTGCCAGCAGTCCCGGGACAGCTCCGTTTTCCTACGAGCAGTACTTC

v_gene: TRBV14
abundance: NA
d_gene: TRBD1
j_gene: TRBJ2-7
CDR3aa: CASSERQGRSYEQYF
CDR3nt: TGTGCCAGCAGCGAACGACAGGGCCGCTCCTACGAGCAGTACTTC

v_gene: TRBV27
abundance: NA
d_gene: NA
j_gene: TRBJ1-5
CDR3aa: CASSLSPAAGGQPQHF
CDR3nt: TGTGCCAGCAGTTTATCGCCGGCAGCGGGTGGTCAGCCCCAGCATTTT

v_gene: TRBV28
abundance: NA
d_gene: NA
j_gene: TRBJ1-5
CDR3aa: CASSLMGSQHF
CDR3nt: TGTGCCAGCAGTCTGATGGGCAGCCAGCATTTT

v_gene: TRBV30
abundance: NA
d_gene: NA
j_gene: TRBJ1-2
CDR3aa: CAWSVDRDYGYTF
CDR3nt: TGTGCCTGGAGTGTTGACAGAGACTATGGCTACACCTTC

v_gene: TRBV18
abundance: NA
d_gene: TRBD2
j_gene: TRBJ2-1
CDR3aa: CASSPLGGVGRMEQFF
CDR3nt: TGTGCCAGCTCACCTTTGGGGGGGGTTGGCAGAATGGAGCAGTTCTTC

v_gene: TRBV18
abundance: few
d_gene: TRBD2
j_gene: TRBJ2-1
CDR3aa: CASSPRLAGVVDEQFF
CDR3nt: TGTGCCAGCTCACCGAGGCTAGCGGGAGTCGTCGATGAGCAGTTCTTC

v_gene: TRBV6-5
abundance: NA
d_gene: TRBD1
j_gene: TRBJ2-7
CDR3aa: CASSYGTDSYEQYF
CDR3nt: TGTGCCAGCAGTTACGGGACAGACTCCTACGAGCAGTACTTC

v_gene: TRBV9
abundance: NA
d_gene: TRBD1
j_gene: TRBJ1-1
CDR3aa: CASSAGTGKEAFF
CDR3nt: TGTGCCAGCAGCGCCGGGACAGGGAAAGAAGCTTTCTTT

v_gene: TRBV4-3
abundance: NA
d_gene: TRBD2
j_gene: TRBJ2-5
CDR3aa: CASSQDPLAGETQYF
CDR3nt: TGCGCCAGCAGCCAAGATCCCCTAGCGGGAGAGACCCAGTACTTC